A selection of T cell receptor beta chains follows, all from one sample in a study of shared clonotypes between healthy human individuals. The table came from immunoSEQ multiplex PCR; TCRdb's copy has only in-frame clones and leaves some out. Of approximately 530,000 clones listed, around 95% are singletons. The sequenced sample was naive CD4+ T cells sorted from blood. These receptors all stem from a woman aged 25 to 39 in good health. Each CDR3 is given with its conserved first and last residue. A D gene is named only where the DNA matches it firmly. For some rows the clone size is stated as once, few or many, or as a class when expanded; others skip it.

j_call clone_size v_call d_call cdr3_nt cdr3_aa
TRBJ2-3 - TRBV6-5 - TGTGCCAGCGCCCCGGGGATCACAGATACGCAGTATTTT CASAPGITDTQYF
TRBJ2-7 once TRBV28 TRBD2 TGTGCCAGCAGTTTCCGGCTAGCGGGAGGGTCTGGGGAGCAGTACTTC CASSFRLAGGSGEQYF
TRBJ2-1 - TRBV6-5 - TGTGCCAGCAGTTACATGGACTATGGGGAGCAGTTCTTC CASSYMDYGEQFF
TRBJ2-3 - TRBV6-1 TRBD2 TGTGCCAGCAGTGGGAGCGGGATCAACACAGATACGCAGTATTTT CASSGSGINTDTQYF
TRBJ2-7 - TRBV7-6 TRBD2 TGTGCCAGCAGCCCGGGGGGTAGCGGCTACGAGCAGTACTTC CASSPGGSGYEQYF
TRBJ1-4 - TRBV16 - TGTGCCAGCAGCCCTTTATGGACGGGTGAAAAACTGTTTTTT CASSPLWTGEKLFF
TRBJ2-7 - TRBV5-6 TRBD2 TGTGCCAGCAGCGCGGGACTAGCGGGTCCCTACGAGCAGTACTTC CASSAGLAGPYEQYF
TRBJ2-7 - TRBV5-1 - TGCGCCAGCAGCTTTTCCGTTGTAGCGGACTTTTCCTACGAGCAGTACTTC CASSFSVVADFSYEQYF
TRBJ2-5 - TRBV2 - TGTGCCAGCAGCCTTATGGGGACATCGCAAGAGACCCAGTACTTC CASSLMGTSQETQYF
TRBJ1-3 - TRBV13 - TGTGCCAGCAGCCCATATCAAGCTGGAAACACCATATATTTT CASSPYQAGNTIYF
TRBJ2-1 once TRBV2 - TGTGCCAGCGGGACTCCGGGGGCAACTGAGCAGTTCTTC CASGTPGATEQFF
TRBJ1-2 - TRBV20-1 - TGCAGTGTTGATCCTAACTATGGCTACACCTTC CSVDPNYGYTF
TRBJ1-5 - TRBV5-5 TRBD1 TGTGCCAGCAGCGTCGGGACAGGGAACTATCAGCCCCAGCATTTT CASSVGTGNYQPQHF
TRBJ2-5 - TRBV2 - TGTGCCAGCAAGGTGACCCAAGAGACCCAGTACTTC CASKVTQETQYF
TRBJ2-7 - TRBV13 - TGTGCCAGCAGCTTTAAGTTCGGAATCAGCTACGAGCAGTACTTC CASSFKFGISYEQYF
TRBJ2-7 - TRBV11-2 - TGTGCCAGCAGCTTAAATAGTAACGAGCAGTACTTC CASSLNSNEQYF
TRBJ1-4 - TRBV7-9 TRBD1 TGTGCCAGCAGCCAAGACAGGGGAAAACTGTTTTTT CASSQDRGKLFF
TRBJ1-5 - TRBV28 TRBD1 TGTGCCAGCAGATCCCCAGGGGGCTACAATCAGCCCCAGCATTTT CASRSPGGYNQPQHF
TRBJ2-1 - TRBV28 - TGTGCCAGCAGTTTAGAGAGTGGTAGGCTTCACTCCTACAATGAGCAGTTCTTC CASSLESGRLHSYNEQFF
TRBJ2-5 - TRBV6-6 - TGTGCCAGCAGCCGACTTTCAGAGCAAGAGACCCAGTACTTC CASSRLSEQETQYF
TRBJ2-7 few TRBV5-5 - TGTGCCAGCAGCCCTATAAACTCCTACGAGCAGTACTTC CASSPINSYEQYF
TRBJ2-3 once TRBV2 TRBD2 TGTGCCAGCTGGGGACTAGCGGGAGAGGCAGATACGCAGTATTTT CASWGLAGEADTQYF
TRBJ1-5 - TRBV28 TRBD1 TGTGCCAGCAGTGAACTCCTGGGGGACAGGCCCGCAAATCAGCCCCAGCATTTT CASSELLGDRPANQPQHF
TRBJ1-5 - TRBV28 - TGTGCCAGCATGGGAGGGATTGGGAGCAATCAGCCCCAGCATTTT CASMGGIGSNQPQHF
TRBJ2-7 - TRBV27 TRBD1 TGTGCCAGCAGTTTAAGACAGGGGGCGGGGTACGAGCAGTACTTC CASSLRQGAGYEQYF
TRBJ1-1 - TRBV28 - TGTGCCAGCAGTCCCCGGGGGAAGCTGAACACTGAAGCTTTCTTT CASSPRGKLNTEAFF
TRBJ2-3 - TRBV29-1 TRBD1 TGCAGCGTTACGGACAGGGCGGGCACAGATACGCAGTATTTT CSVTDRAGTDTQYF
TRBJ2-1 - TRBV11-3 - TGTGCCAGCAGCTTAGTGGGATATCCCAATAAGCAGTTCTTC CASSLVGYPNKQFF
TRBJ2-7 - TRBV28 - TGTGCCAGCAGTATAACAGGATACGAGCAGTACTTC CASSITGYEQYF
TRBJ1-1 few TRBV9 - TGTGCCAGCGGCCGACTGGGCACTGAAGCTTTCTTT CASGRLGTEAFF
TRBJ1-3 - TRBV9 - TGTGCCAGCAGCGTAGACGACAGGTTCTTCTCTGGAAACACCATATATTTT CASSVDDRFFSGNTIYF
TRBJ1-5 - TRBV12-5 - TGTGCTAGTGGTTTGGTACGTCCTCACCACAACGGCGGCAATCAGCCCCAGCATTTT CASGLVRPHHNGGNQPQHF
TRBJ2-5 - TRBV5-6 TRBD2 TGTGCCAGCAGCCGACGGACTAGCGGGAGGGTCCAAGAGACCCAGTACTTC CASSRRTSGRVQETQYF
TRBJ2-3 few TRBV4-1 - TGCGCCAGCGGAATAAAGCCAAGCACAGATACGCAGTATTTT CASGIKPSTDTQYF
TRBJ2-2 - TRBV7-6 - TGTGCCAGCAGCTTATTCCTGAACATGGGCCAGACGAACACCGGGGAGCTGTTTTTT CASSLFLNMGQTNTGELFF
TRBJ2-1 - TRBV7-3 - TGTGCCAGCAGCAAAACGACGGGACTCGGAAATGAGCAGTTCTTC CASSKTTGLGNEQFF
TRBJ2-5 - TRBV27 TRBD1 TGTGCCAGCATGGGCCTTACAGGGGTGGAGACCCAGTACTTC CASMGLTGVETQYF